The entry that follows covers one T cell receptor beta chain sequence. Its cognate antigen has yet to be identified. There are no base qualities to consult, and no much larger clone falls within one base. The donors were healthy, HIV-negative adults with no recently reported acute infections or vaccinations. Every donor was a Caucasian adult residing in Nashville, Tennessee, USA. CD4+ T cells were enriched through magnetic negative selection, after which naive cells were positively selected on CD45RA and the remaining negative fraction served as the memory subset. Blood was collected by leukapheresis, and PBMCs were isolated by Ficoll-Histopaque density gradient centrifugation and then cryopreserved in liquid nitrogen vapor phase. Analytical flow cytometry was used to check the purity and quantity of each magnetically sorted T cell population. Genomic DNA was isolated from every sorted fraction and measured by UV absorbance on a Nanodrop 2000c.

Using the deep immunoSEQ assay, TCR CDR3 regions were amplified from genomic DNA by multiplex PCR. Extracted genomic DNA from each cell subset was distributed evenly across all wells of several immunoSEQ 96-well plates, and each plate was treated as a replicate. For sorted subsets, around 0.2 ug of genomic DNA, equivalent to around 30,000 T cell genomes, went into each replicate PCR. The purified libraries were quantified using a Qubit 3.0 fluorometer, sized with a Bioanalyzer 2100, and then quantified again using the KAPA Library Quantification kit. A separate single-read 150-cycle Illumina NextSeq 550 flow cell was used to sequence each immunoSEQ 96-well plate. In the source study's methods: The immunoSEQ output contained only junctional sequences without quality scores, so filtering could not match that applied to full-length reads. To assign V/J genes and CDR3, sequences were annotated against IMGT germline references using PyIR, a Python wrapper for IgBLAST v1.9. Reads were removed for weak V/J assignments (E-value above 1e-6), missing CDR3, stop codons, out-of-frame junctions, or ambiguous translated residues. V3J clonotypes were defined as sequences sharing the same inferred V gene, J gene, and CDR3 amino acid sequence. To compute the percentage overlap between repertoires, the number of shared unique clonotypes was divided by the size of the smaller repertoire. Richness of each repertoire was evaluated using RTK rarefaction, the Chao1 estimator, and Recon v2.1 estimates of unobserved clonotypes. Generation probabilities were computed with OLGA for all TCRbeta clonotypes obtained by the gDNA method from four donors. In its TCRdb copy, this immuneACCESS table keeps in-frame sequences only and misses some clones. Where compared with another copy, unresolved V genes explain less than half of these, and the others have no known cause. That table gives V, J and clone size, and the DNA gave D and trimming. This sample has approximately 720,000 clones in its table, and roughly 78% of those were observed once. Around 2% of the sample lies in the top ten.

From cysteine to phenylalanine, the CDR3 is 13 amino acids long. Solely the CDR3 DNA is kept, with 39 bases framed from the first base. Between the V and J ends, shortened by 3 bases and 4 bases respectively, the junction contains 9 bases. The germline V gene gives CDR1 as SNHLY and CDR2 as FYNNEI. This record belongs to a study of shared clonotypes between healthy human individuals (dated by TCRdb to 2020 to 2021). Some background on the complete study: The cohort comprised two women and three men aged 18 to 49 years. For each donor, CD4 naive and CD4 memory were each run on three plates, CD8 naive on two plates, and CD8 memory on one plate. The study deeply sequenced blood TCR repertoires of about 5 healthy adults to estimate repertoire size and the extent of clonotype sharing between individuals. Libraries were prepared and TCR repertoires were sequenced by different laboratories using diverse techniques, in order to increase sequencing depth and limit assay-specific biases. Between about 0.8 and 8.9 billion PBMCs per donor were obtained by leukapheresis.

Study-level results and caveats: Estimated clonotype richness was generally larger for naive than for memory subsets. Pairwise subsampling indicated that sequencing depth was expected to affect the degree of clonotype sharing among donors. Sampling was limited to blood, and TCR repertoires in tissue likely differ from TCR repertoires in blood. The genetic and exposure-history diversity represented was limited by the small number of donors. Incomplete sequencing was indicated by rarefaction of sorted-subset datasets, despite the large sequencing depth. Compared with non-shared clonotypes, clonotypes shared by all four sorted-subset donors had higher generation probabilities. When several donors were compared, the shared fraction of clonotypes was around 5% for naive CD4, around 3.5% for naive CD8, more than 2% for memory CD4, and around 0.4% for memory CD8.

What was sequenced was memory CD4+ T cells sorted from blood. The cell subset or site label, as the study defines it: CD45RA-negative fraction. The chain uses TRBV2 and TRBJ1-2; there is no confident call for the D gene. This TCR derives from a woman aged 30 to 39 in good health. The CDR3 loop reads CASSEEGVYGYTF. The DNA is TGTGCCAGCAGTGAGGAGGGTGTCTATGGCTACACCTTC.